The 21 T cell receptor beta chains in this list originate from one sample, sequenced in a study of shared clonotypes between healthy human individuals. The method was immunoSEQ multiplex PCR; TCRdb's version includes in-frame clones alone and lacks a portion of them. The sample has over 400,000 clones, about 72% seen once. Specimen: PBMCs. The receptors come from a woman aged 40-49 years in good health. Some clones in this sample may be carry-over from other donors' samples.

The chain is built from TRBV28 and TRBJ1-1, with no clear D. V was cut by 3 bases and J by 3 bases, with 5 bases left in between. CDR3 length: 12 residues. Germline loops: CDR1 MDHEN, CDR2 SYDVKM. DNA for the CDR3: TGTGCCAGCAGTTTTCAACACACTGAAGCTTTCTTT. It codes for CASSFQHTEAFF.

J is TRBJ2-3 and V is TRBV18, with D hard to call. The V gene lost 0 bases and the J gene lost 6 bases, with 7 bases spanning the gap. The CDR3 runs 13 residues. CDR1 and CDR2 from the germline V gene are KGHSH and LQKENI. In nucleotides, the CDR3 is TGTGCCAGCTCACCACCGATAAGGGATACGCAGTATTTT. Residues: CASSPPIRDTQYF. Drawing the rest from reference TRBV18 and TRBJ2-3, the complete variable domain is NAGVMQNPRHLVRRRGQEARLRCSPMKGHSHVYWYRQLPEEGLKFMVYLQKENIIDESGMPKERFSAEFPKEGPSILRIQQVVRGDSAAYFCASSPPIRDTQYFGPGTRLTVL.

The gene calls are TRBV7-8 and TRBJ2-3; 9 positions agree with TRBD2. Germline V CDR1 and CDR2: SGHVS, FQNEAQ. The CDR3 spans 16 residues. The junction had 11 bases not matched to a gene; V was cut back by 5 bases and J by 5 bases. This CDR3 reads CASSGPRRGRGDTQYF. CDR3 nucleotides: TGTGCCAGCAGCGGCCCCCGGCGCGGGAGGGGAGATACGCAGTATTTT. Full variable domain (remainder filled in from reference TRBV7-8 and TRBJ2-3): GAGVSQSPRYKVAKRGQDVALRCDPISGHVSLFWYQQALGQGPEFLTYFQNEAQLDKSGLPSDRFFAERPEGSVSTLKIQRTQQEDSAVYLCASSGPRRGRGDTQYFGPGTRLTVL.

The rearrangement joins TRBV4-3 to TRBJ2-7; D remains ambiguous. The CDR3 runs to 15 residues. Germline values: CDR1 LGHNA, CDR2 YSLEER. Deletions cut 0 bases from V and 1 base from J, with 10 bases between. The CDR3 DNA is TGCGCCAGCAGCCAAGAGTGGGGTCTGTCCTACGAGCAGTACTTC. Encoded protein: CASSQEWGLSYEQYF.

In DNA, the CDR3 is TGCGCCAGCAGTGAGAGAGATGAGCAGTTCTTC. Protein sequence: CASSERDEQFF. J is TRBJ2-1 and V is TRBV10-2; D uncertain. The CDR3 runs 11 residues. CDR1 is WSHSY and CDR2 is SAAADI in the germline V gene. Trimming took 2 bases from V and 8 from J, leaving 4 bases between them.

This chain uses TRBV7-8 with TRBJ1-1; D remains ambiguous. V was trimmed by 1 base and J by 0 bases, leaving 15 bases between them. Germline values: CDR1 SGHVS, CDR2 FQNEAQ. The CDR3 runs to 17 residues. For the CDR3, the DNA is TGTGCCAGCAGCTTAGATTTCGGACGGGATTTGAACACTGAAGCTTTCTTT. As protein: CASSLDFGRDLNTEAFF.

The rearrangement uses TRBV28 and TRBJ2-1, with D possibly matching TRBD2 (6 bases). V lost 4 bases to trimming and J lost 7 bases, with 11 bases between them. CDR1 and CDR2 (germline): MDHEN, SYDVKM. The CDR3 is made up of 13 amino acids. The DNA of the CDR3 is TGTGCCAGCAGTTGGCGGGATAAAAATGAGCAGTTCTTC. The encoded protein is CASSWRDKNEQFF.

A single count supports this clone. The CDR3 DNA reads TGTGCCATCAGCTGGACAGGGGGCCAAACCGGGGAGCTGTTTTTT. Protein: CAISWTGGQTGELFF. The J gene is TRBJ2-2, the V gene TRBV10-3; 11 nucleotides agree with TRBD1. Trimming removed 6 bases from V and 5 bases from J; junction bases left unmatched: 5. CDR1 and CDR2 from the germline V gene are ENHRY and SYGVKD. This CDR3 comprises 15 residues.

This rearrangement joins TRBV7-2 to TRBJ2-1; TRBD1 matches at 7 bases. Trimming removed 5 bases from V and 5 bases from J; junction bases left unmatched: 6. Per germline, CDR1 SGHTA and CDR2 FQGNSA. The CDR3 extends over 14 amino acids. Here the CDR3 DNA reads TGTGCCAGCAGCCCCGGGACAGCTCACAATGAGCAGTTCTTC. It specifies CASSPGTAHNEQFF. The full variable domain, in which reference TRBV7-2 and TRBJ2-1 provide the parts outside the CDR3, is GAGVSQSPSNKVTEKGKDVELRCDPISGHTALYWYRQSLGQGLEFLIYFQGNSAPDKSGLPSDRFSAERTGGSVSTLTIQRTQQEDSAVYLCASSPGTAHNEQFFGPGTRLTVL.

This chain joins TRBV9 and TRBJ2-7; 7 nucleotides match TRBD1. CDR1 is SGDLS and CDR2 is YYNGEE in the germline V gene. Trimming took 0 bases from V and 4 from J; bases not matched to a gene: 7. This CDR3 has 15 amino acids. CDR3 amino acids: CASSVAEQGYYEQYF. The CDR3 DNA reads TGTGCCAGCAGCGTAGCGGAACAGGGGTATTACGAGCAGTACTTC.

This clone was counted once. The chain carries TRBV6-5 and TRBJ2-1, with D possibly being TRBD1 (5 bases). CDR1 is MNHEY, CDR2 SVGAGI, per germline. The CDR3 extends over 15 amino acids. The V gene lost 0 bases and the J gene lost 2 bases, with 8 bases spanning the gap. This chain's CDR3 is CASSYSGAAYNEQFF. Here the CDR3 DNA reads TGTGCCAGCAGTTACTCAGGGGCCGCCTACAATGAGCAGTTCTTC.

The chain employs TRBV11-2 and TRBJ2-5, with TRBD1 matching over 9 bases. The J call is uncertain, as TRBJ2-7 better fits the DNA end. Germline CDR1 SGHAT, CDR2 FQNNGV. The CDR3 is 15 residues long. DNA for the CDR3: TGTGCCAGCAGCCCCTCCGGGACAGGGATCCACGAGCAGTACTTC. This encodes CASSPSGTGIHEQYF.

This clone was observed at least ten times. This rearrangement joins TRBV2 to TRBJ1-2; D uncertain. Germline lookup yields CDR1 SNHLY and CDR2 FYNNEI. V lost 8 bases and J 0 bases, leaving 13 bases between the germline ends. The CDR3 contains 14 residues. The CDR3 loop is CASHDGYSNYGYTF. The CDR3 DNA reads TGTGCCAGCCACGACGGGTATTCTAACTATGGCTACACCTTC.

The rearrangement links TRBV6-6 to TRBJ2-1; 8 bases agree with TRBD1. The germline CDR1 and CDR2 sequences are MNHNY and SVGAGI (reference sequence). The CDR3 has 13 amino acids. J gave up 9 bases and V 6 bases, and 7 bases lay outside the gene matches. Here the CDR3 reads CASRVQGASEQFF. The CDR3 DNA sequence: TGTGCCAGCAGGGTGCAGGGGGCAAGTGAGCAGTTCTTC.

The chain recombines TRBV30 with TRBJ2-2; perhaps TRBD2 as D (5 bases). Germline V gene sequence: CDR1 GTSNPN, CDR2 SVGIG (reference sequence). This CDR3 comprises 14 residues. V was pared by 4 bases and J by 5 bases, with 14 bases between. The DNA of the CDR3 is TGTGCCTGGACCGGACCTACGGGGACCGGGGAGCTGTTTTTT. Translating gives CAWTGPTGTGELFF.

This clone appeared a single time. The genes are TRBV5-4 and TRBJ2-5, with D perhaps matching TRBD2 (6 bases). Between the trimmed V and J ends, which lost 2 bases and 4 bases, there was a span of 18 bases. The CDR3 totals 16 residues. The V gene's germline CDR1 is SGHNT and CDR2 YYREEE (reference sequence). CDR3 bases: TGTGCCAGCAGCTTCCGGGCCCCGGGAGTTGTAGAGACCCAGTACTTC. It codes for CASSFRAPGVVETQYF.

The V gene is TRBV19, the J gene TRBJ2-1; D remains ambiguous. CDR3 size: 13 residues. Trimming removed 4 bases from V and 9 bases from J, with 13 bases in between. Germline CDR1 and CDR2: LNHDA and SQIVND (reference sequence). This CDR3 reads CASSTWARGEQFF. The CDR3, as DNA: TGTGCCAGTAGTACCTGGGCGAGAGGTGAGCAGTTCTTC. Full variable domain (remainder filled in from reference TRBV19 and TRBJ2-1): DGGITQSPKYLFRKEGQNVTLSCEQNLNHDAMYWYRQDPGQGLRLIYYSQIVNDFQKGDIAEGYSVSREKKESFPLTVTSAQKNPTAFYLCASSTWARGEQFFGPGTRLTVL.

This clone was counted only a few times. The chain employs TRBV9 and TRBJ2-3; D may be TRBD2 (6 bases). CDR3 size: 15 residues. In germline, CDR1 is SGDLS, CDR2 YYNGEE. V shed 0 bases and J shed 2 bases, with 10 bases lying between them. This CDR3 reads CASSVAGAFTDTQYF. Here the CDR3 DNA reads TGTGCCAGCAGCGTAGCGGGAGCGTTCACAGATACGCAGTATTTT. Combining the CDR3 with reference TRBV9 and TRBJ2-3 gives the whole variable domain DSGVTQTPKHLITATGQRVTLRCSPRSGDLSVYWYQQSLDQGLQFLIQYYNGEERAKGNILERFSAQQFPDLHSELNLSSLELGDSALYFCASSVAGAFTDTQYFGPGTRLTVL.

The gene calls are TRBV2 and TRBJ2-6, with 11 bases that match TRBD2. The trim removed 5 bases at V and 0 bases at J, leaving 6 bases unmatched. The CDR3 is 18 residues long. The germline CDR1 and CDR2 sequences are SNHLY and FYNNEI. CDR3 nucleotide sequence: TGTGCCAGCAGTAGGACTAGCGGGTTGAACTCTGGGGCCAACGTCCTGACTTTC. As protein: CASSRTSGLNSGANVLTF.

The chain's CDR3 is CASSPPGTDSYEQYF. The CDR3 DNA reads as TGTGCCAGCTCACCGCCCGGGACAGACTCCTACGAGCAGTACTTC. The chain joins TRBV18 to TRBJ2-7; 7 bases agree with TRBD1. The CDR3 is 15 residues long. The germline V gene encodes CDR1 KGHSH and CDR2 LQKENI. V shed 3 bases, J shed 0 bases, and the junction held 5 bases outside the gene matches. Based on the CDR3 plus reference TRBV18 and TRBJ2-7, the full variable domain is NAGVMQNPRHLVRRRGQEARLRCSPMKGHSHVYWYRQLPEEGLKFMVYLQKENIIDESGMPKERFSAEFPKEGPSILRIQQVVRGDSAAYFCASSPPGTDSYEQYFGPGTRLTVT.

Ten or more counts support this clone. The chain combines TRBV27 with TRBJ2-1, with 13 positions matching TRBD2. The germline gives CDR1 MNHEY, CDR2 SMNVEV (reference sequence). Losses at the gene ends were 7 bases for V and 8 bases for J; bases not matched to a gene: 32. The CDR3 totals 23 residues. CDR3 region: CASIRFGVRTSGSIPVRIHEQFF. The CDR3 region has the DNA TGTGCCAGCATTCGCTTTGGGGTTAGGACTAGCGGGAGTATCCCGGTGAGGATACATGAGCAGTTCTTC.